This entry describes one T cell receptor (beta chain). There are 15 residues in the CDR3. Trimming removed 4 bases from V and 6 bases from J, with 18 bases in between. CDR1 is LNHDA and CDR2 is SQIVND in the germline V gene (reference sequence). This entry belongs to a study of T cells in tumors after PD-1 blockade. Study overall: Prior checkpoint blockade, systemic immunosuppressant use, or anti-cancer therapy within 4 weeks excluded patients. Peripheral blood samples averaged around 40,000 unique clonotypes and more than 90,000 templates. Either cemiplimab 350 mg every 2 weeks or pembrolizumab 200 mg every 3 weeks was given. Daily vismodegib 150 mg continued in a subset of anti-PD-1-treated patients.

TCRdb's table, derived via immunoSEQ multiplex PCR, lists solely in-frame clones and lacks some. Of 45,000 to 50,000 clones in the sample, 79% were seen once. The sample consisted of PBMCs, taken before anti-PD-1 therapy. The J gene is TRBJ1-2, the V gene TRBV19; perhaps TRBD1 as D (5 bases). This receptor was taken from a human donor with advanced basal cell or squamous cell carcinoma (not recorded which). The CDR3 reads CASSTPQGFTNGYTF. CDR3 coding DNA: TGTGCCAGTAGTACCCCCCAGGGTTTCACGAATGGCTACACCTTC.